This T cell receptor (beta chain) is drawn from a study of early T cells in non-severe SARS-CoV-2 infection. Study-wide results and limits: Comparison of clonotypes with VDJdb favored anti-spike CD8 responses while missing private and CD4 specificities.

In the library, individual cDNA molecules carried attached unique molecular identifiers. TCRdb fed the 5' RACE reads into MiXCR, producing one record per CDR3 protein. The sample records 75,000 to 90,000 distinct CDR3 sequences, 14% to 15% being singletons. Germline V lookup: CDR1 LNHNV, CDR2 YYDKDF (reference sequence). The CDR3 has 14 amino acids. Deletions cut 0 bases from V and 5 bases from J, with 7 bases between. About this clonotype: Antigen specificity is unknown.

Sequenced material: whole blood. The source of this sequence is an adult who was a healthcare worker with PCR-confirmed SARS-CoV-2 infection or an uninfected control (not recorded which). V usage is TRBV15 and J usage is TRBJ2-2; a possible D gene is TRBD2 (5 bases). The CDR3 loop is CATSRDRETGELFF. CDR3 coding DNA: TGTGCCACCAGCAGAGATCGGGAAACCGGGGAGCTGTTTTTT. The full variable domain, with the rest looked up from reference TRBV15 and TRBJ2-2, is DAMVIQNPRYQVTQFGKPVTLSCSQTLNHNVMYWYQQKSSQAPKLLFHYYDKDFNNEADTPDNFQSRRPNTSFCFLDIRSPGLGDTAMYLCATSRDRETGELFFGEGSRLTVL.